The 27 T cell receptor beta chains below all came from one sample that was sequenced in a study of identifying expanded T cells in peripheral blood. Clones were sequenced by immunoSEQ multiplex PCR, and TCRdb holds only the in-frame ones, with some missing. The sample has around 85,000 clones, around nine tenths seen once. The specimen sequenced was blood. The receptors derive from a person aged 18-69 years in good health.

The J gene is TRBJ2-7, the V gene TRBV28; 9 nucleotides match TRBD1. The J segment lost 5 bases and the V segment lost 9 bases, leaving 11 bases of the junction unmatched. Germline V gene lookup returns CDR1 MDHEN and CDR2 SYDVKM. The CDR3 covers 14 residues. The CDR3 sequence is CASRSGQGFDEQYF. The CDR3 region has the DNA TGTGCCAGTCGCTCCGGACAGGGGTTCGACGAGCAGTACTTC.

J is TRBJ1-5 and V is TRBV2; 8 nucleotides agree with TRBD1. Per germline, CDR1 SNHLY and CDR2 FYNNEI. The trim removed 7 bases at V and 1 base at J, leaving 6 bases unmatched. This CDR3 is 15 amino acids long. CDR3 sequence (DNA): TGTGCCAGCATGGCGGGACAGGAAAGCAATCAGCCCCAGCATTTT. It codes for CASMAGQESNQPQHF.

CDR3: CASSSGTSGSTDTQYF. Here the CDR3 DNA reads TGTGCCAGCAGCTCCGGGACTAGCGGTAGCACAGATACGCAGTATTTT. The chain joins TRBV7-2 to TRBJ2-3, with 11 bases lining up with TRBD2. Germline trimming cut 4 bases from V and 0 bases from J; bases unmatched to any gene: 3. This CDR3 is built from 16 residues. Germline V gene sequence: CDR1 SGHTA, CDR2 FQGNSA.

The chain uses TRBV15 and TRBJ2-1; 13 nucleotides align to TRBD2. The V and J ends lost 1 base and 6 bases, in that order; junction bases with no gene match: 9. Per germline, CDR1 LNHNV and CDR2 YYDKDF (reference sequence). The CDR3 extends over 18 amino acids. The CDR3 DNA reads TGTGCCACCAGCAGAGGGGGACTAGCGGGAAACATACCCAATGAGCAGTTCTTC. Encoded protein: CATSRGGLAGNIPNEQFF.

The rearrangement uses TRBV14 and TRBJ1-3; D is uncertain. Trimming left V 2 bases short and J 0 bases short, with 5 bases between. CDR3 size: 14 residues. Germline assignment: CDR1 SGHDN and CDR2 FVKESK. Here the CDR3 reads CASSQLVSGNTIYF. The CDR3 DNA sequence: TGTGCCAGCAGCCAACTGGTCTCTGGAAACACCATATATTTT.

The sample holds one count of this clone. This chain uses TRBV28 with TRBJ1-2; D is perhaps TRBD1 (5 bases). The germline V gene has CDR1 MDHEN and CDR2 SYDVKM. CDR3 size: 15 residues. V gave up 7 bases and J gave up 0 bases, with 15 bases separating them. The CDR3 sequence: CASNLGRFTNYGYTF. In nucleotides, the CDR3 is TGTGCCAGCAACCTGGGACGGTTTACTAACTATGGCTACACCTTC.

The CDR3 coding sequence is TGTGCCACCCTGACAGGGTCCCCCTACGAGCAGTACTTC. Its translation: CATLTGSPYEQYF. J is TRBJ2-7 and V is TRBV6-5, with TRBD1 identical over 7 bases. V was pared by 10 bases and J by 2 bases, with 8 bases of the junction left unmatched. The CDR3 extends over 13 amino acids. Germline V lookup: CDR1 MNHEY, CDR2 SVGAGI.

The chain has TRBV27 and TRBJ2-7, with D possibly being TRBD1 or TRBD2 (6 bases each). The germline V gene has CDR1 MNHEY and CDR2 SMNVEV (reference sequence). This CDR3 has 15 amino acids. Between the trimmed V and J ends, which lost 3 bases and 1 base, there was a span of 13 bases. The CDR3 sequence: CASSFGGRVSYEQYF. DNA of the CDR3: TGTGCCAGCAGTTTTGGGGGGCGTGTATCCTACGAGCAGTACTTC.

This clone was picked up a small number of times. The chain uses TRBV10-1 and TRBJ2-2; D may correspond to TRBD1 or TRBD2 (5 bases each). From germline, CDR1 is WNHNN and CDR2 SYGVQD (reference sequence). The CDR3 totals 15 residues. The V end was cut by 7 bases, the J end by 3 bases, with 15 bases between. The CDR3 region has the DNA TGCGCCAGCAAAGATGGGACCGGGGACACCGGGGAGCTGTTTTTT. Residues: CASKDGTGDTGELFF.

The chain combines TRBV29-1 with TRBJ1-4; 8 nucleotides match TRBD1. The V segment lost 5 bases and the J segment 8 bases; nucleotides outside the gene matches: 7. This CDR3 contains 13 residues. Germline CDR1 SQVTM, CDR2 ANQGSEA. As DNA, the CDR3 is TGCAGCGTTCTTCGACAGGGGACAGAAAAACTGTTTTTT. Its translation: CSVLRQGTEKLFF. The whole variable domain, filled in from reference TRBV29-1 and TRBJ1-4, reads SAVISQKPSRDICQRGTSLTIQCQVDSQVTMMFWYRQQPGQSLTLIATANQGSEATYESGFVIDKFPISRPNLTFSTLTVSNMSPEDSSIYLCSVLRQGTEKLFFGSGTQLSVL.

The V call is TRBV28, the J call TRBJ1-2; D remains ambiguous. CDR1 is MDHEN and CDR2 is SYDVKM in the germline V gene. V gave up 4 bases and J gave up 5 bases, with 11 bases separating them. The CDR3 consists of 13 residues. Here the CDR3 reads CASSYPAVYGYTF. CDR3 sequence (DNA): TGTGCCAGCAGTTACCCGGCCGTTTATGGCTACACCTTC.

The rearrangement links TRBV6-5 to TRBJ2-7; D may be TRBD2 (5 bases). The germline gives CDR1 MNHEY, CDR2 SVGAGI. V gave up 4 bases and J gave up 4 bases, with 8 bases separating them. This CDR3 has 12 residues. In nucleotides, the CDR3 is TGTGCCAGCAGTTGGGGAGTATACGAGCAGTACTTC. Its protein is CASSWGVYEQYF.

J is TRBJ1-5 and V is TRBV28, with a weak D call TRBD1 (6 bases). Germline V gives CDR1 MDHEN, CDR2 SYDVKM. The CDR3 consists of 16 residues. V was shortened by 4 bases and J by 4 bases, with 17 bases between the two germline ends. The CDR3: CASSSPGLGANQPQHF. The CDR3 nucleotides read TGTGCCAGCAGTTCACCGGGACTGGGGGCAAATCAGCCCCAGCATTTT.

Only one count was recorded for this clone. The chain uses TRBV11-2 and TRBJ1-3; TRBD1 matches at 7 bases. There are 17 residues in the CDR3. CDR1 is SGHAT and CDR2 is FQNNGV in the germline V gene. Germline trimming cut 1 base from V and 0 bases from J; bases unmatched to any gene: 6. The CDR3 sequence: CASSLATDRPSGNTIYF. The CDR3 DNA reads TGTGCCAGCAGCTTAGCCACGGACAGGCCCTCTGGAAACACCATATATTTT.

The chain recombines TRBV5-1 with TRBJ2-7; the match to TRBD2 covers 12 bases. V shed 1 base and J 4 bases; nucleotides not matched to a gene: 0. The CDR3 contains 14 residues. Germline loops: CDR1 SGHRS, CDR2 YFSETQ. CDR3 coding DNA: TGCGCCAGCAGCTTGACTAGCGGGGGGTACGAGCAGTACTTC. It encodes CASSLTSGGYEQYF.

This CDR3 is CASSRPPFRRSYEQYF. As DNA, the CDR3 is TGTGCCAGCAGCCGACCCCCGTTCCGGCGATCCTACGAGCAGTACTTC. This chain connects TRBV28 to TRBJ2-7; D not resolved. V was trimmed by 6 bases and J by 1 base, leaving 19 bases between them. This CDR3 has 16 residues. CDR1 and CDR2 (germline): MDHEN, SYDVKM.

The chain has TRBV10-2 and TRBJ2-1, with D possibly being TRBD1 (6 bases). This CDR3 contains 10 residues. V was pared by 6 bases and J by 10 bases, with 7 bases between. Germline lookup yields CDR1 WSHSY and CDR2 SAAADI. The CDR3 region is CASSDREQFF. The CDR3 nucleotides read TGCGCCAGCAGCGACAGGGAGCAGTTCTTC.

This chain uses TRBV10-3 with TRBJ1-6, with D maybe TRBD1 (6 bases). With 2 bases removed from V and 5 bases from J, the gap between germline ends came to 10 bases. Germline V gene sequence: CDR1 ENHRY, CDR2 SYGVKD. CDR3 size: 15 residues. Here the CDR3 reads CAISEIQGDNSPLHF. In nucleotides, the CDR3 is TGTGCCATCAGTGAGATACAGGGTGATAATTCACCCCTCCACTTT.

The chain recombines TRBV27 with TRBJ1-6; D is unclear. This CDR3 has 13 residues. CDR1 and CDR2 from the germline V gene are MNHEY and SMNVEV (reference sequence). V lost 3 bases, J lost 1 base, and 1 base lay in between. The CDR3 spells CASSLSYNSPLHF. CDR3 sequence (DNA): TGTGCCAGCAGTTTGTCCTATAATTCACCCCTCCACTTT.

The V and J genes are TRBV11-2 and TRBJ2-7; D is unresolved. Trimming pared 5 bases from V and 7 bases from J, leaving 9 bases between. Germline CDR1 is SGHAT and CDR2 is FQNNGV. This CDR3 spans 11 amino acids. CDR3 amino acids: CASSQDLEQYF. In DNA, the CDR3 is TGTGCCAGCAGCCAGGACCTAGAGCAGTACTTC. The variable domain in full, completed from reference TRBV11-2 and TRBJ2-7, reads EAGVAQSPRYKIIEKRQSVAFWCNPISGHATLYWYQQILGQGPKLLIQFQNNGVVDDSQLPKDRFSAERLKGVDSTLKIQPAKLEDSAVYLCASSQDLEQYFGPGTRLTVT.

The CDR3 sequence: CASTLIPDGNTEAFF. The CDR3 coding sequence is TGTGCCAGCACCCTTATTCCCGACGGAAACACTGAAGCTTTCTTT. This chain links TRBV6-5 with TRBJ1-1; D not resolved. The CDR3 runs 15 residues. V was cut by 7 bases and J by 2 bases, with 17 bases left in between. Germline assignment: CDR1 MNHEY and CDR2 SVGAGI.

The genes are TRBV7-9 and TRBJ2-5, with 9 positions matching TRBD1. The germline V gene has CDR1 SEHNR and CDR2 FQNEAQ (reference sequence). V lost 3 bases and J lost 5; bases outside the gene matches: 4. This CDR3 is built from 14 residues. The CDR3 loop is CASSLGTGRETQYF. In DNA form, the CDR3 reads TGTGCCAGCAGCTTGGGGACAGGGAGGGAGACCCAGTACTTC.

This chain links TRBV6-5 with TRBJ1-1; D gene ambiguous. The V and J ends lost 2 bases and 1 base respectively, with 8 bases between them. The germline CDR1 and CDR2 sequences are MNHEY and SVGAGI. This CDR3 spans 14 amino acids. This CDR3 is CASSYTDANTEAFF. The CDR3 DNA follows: TGTGCCAGCAGTTACACGGACGCGAACACTGAAGCTTTCTTT.

The chain is built from TRBV5-1 and TRBJ2-5; TRBD1 agrees at 7 bases. Germline lookup yields CDR1 SGHRS and CDR2 YFSETQ. The V segment lost 1 base and the J segment 2 bases; nucleotides outside the gene matches: 5. CDR3 length: 15 residues. This chain's CDR3 is CASSLQGQNQETQYF. The CDR3 DNA reads TGCGCCAGCAGCTTGCAGGGACAGAATCAAGAGACCCAGTACTTC.

The chain carries TRBV19 and TRBJ2-7; D assignment may be TRBD1 or TRBD2 (6 bases each). Trimming left V 6 bases short and J 2 bases short, with 17 bases between. The CDR3 spans 15 residues. The germline gives CDR1 LNHDA, CDR2 SQIVND (reference sequence). The CDR3 protein is CASSQGGRGTYEQYF. For the CDR3, the DNA is TGTGCCAGTAGCCAGGGAGGCAGGGGTACCTACGAGCAGTACTTC.

CDR3 in DNA: TGTGCCAGCAGTTATTCAGGGTCGAACACTGAAGCTTTCTTT. Translation gives CASSYSGSNTEAFF. This chain joins TRBV6-5 and TRBJ1-1, with TRBD1 as a possible D gene (5 bases). The germline V gene has CDR1 MNHEY and CDR2 SVGAGI. V was shortened by 3 bases and J by 1 base, with 9 bases between the two germline ends. This CDR3 has 14 residues.

J is TRBJ2-1 and V is TRBV5-1, with 8 bases matching TRBD2. The V gene end was trimmed by 1 base and the J gene end by 7 bases; junction bases not matched to a gene: 7. Germline V gene lookup returns CDR1 SGHRS and CDR2 YFSETQ. The CDR3 runs 15 residues. The CDR3 sequence: CASSLLPTSANEQFF. CDR3 in DNA: TGCGCCAGCAGCTTGCTCCCGACTAGCGCGAATGAGCAGTTCTTC.